This TCR beta chain was sequenced during a study of blood T cell repertoires in COVID-19. About the study: The United States, Italy and Spain supplied acute and convalescent COVID-19 samples. The cDNA or gDNA used as material had been derived from T cells, B-cell-depleted T cells, or PBMCs.

V lost 8 bases and J 4 bases, leaving 15 bases between the germline ends. Germline CDR1 is SEHNR and CDR2 is FQNEAQ (reference sequence). This CDR3 has 14 residues. Original data processing: Cell counts per sample came from amplifying reference gene primers. Libraries were prepared by immunoSEQ multiplex PCR; TCRdb keeps only in-frame clonotypes and omits some of them. V, J and clone size derive from that table, while D and trimming were established from the DNA sequence. The sample gives about 120,000 clones, more than 60% of which show up once; roughly 6.2% is in the top ten. The clonotype was recovered from a man in his 70s with acute or convalescent COVID-19. The chain has TRBV7-9 and TRBJ2-1, with D possibly matching TRBD1 (6 bases). Sequenced sample: peripheral blood. CDR3 amino acids: CASRYGTNYNEQFF. The CDR3 DNA is TGTGCCAGCCGGTACGGGACAAATTACAATGAGCAGTTCTTC.